This T cell receptor beta chain comes out of a study of cytomegalovirus exposure and HLA in healthy donors. About this clone itself: The target antigen is unknown.

Whole-study results and caveats: Rare TCR sequences predominated, though certain public TCRs were found in many donors.

Trimming removed 3 bases from V and 4 bases from J, with 13 bases in between. Germline assignment: CDR1 SGHTS and CDR2 YDEGEE. The CDR3 length is 14 residues. Sequencing used immunoSEQ multiplex PCR; TCRdb keeps in-frame clones, though not all of them. The data hold about 120,000 clones, with more than 85% observed a single time. The sequencing sample was made of PBMCs. The chain couples TRBV5-8 to TRBJ2-5; a weak D match, TRBD1 (5 bases). The source is a man between 18 and 35 years old in good health and CMV-seropositive. CDR3 DNA sequence: TGTGCCAGCAGCTCGGACAATACCAGAGAGACCCAGTACTTC. This encodes CASSSDNTRETQYF.